These 27 T cell receptor beta chains were all obtained from the same sample, sequenced in a study of blood T cell repertoires in COVID-19 (TCRdb year 2020). Receptor libraries were prepared by the immunoSEQ multiplex PCR assay. TCRdb holds this immuneACCESS table with in-frame rearrangements only. Some clones are missing; in checked studies, unresolved V genes explain under half, and the rest has no known cause. Across this sample there are 70,000 or so clones, with around 87% seen only once. The biggest ten clones account for approximately 16% of the sample. The specimen sequenced was peripheral blood. Receptor source: a man between 40 and 49 years old with COVID-19, enrolled during active disease.

Only a few counts were recorded for this clone. The chain combines TRBV7-9 with TRBJ2-7, with 12 bases identical to TRBD1. CDR3 size: 16 residues. V lost 5 bases and J lost 4; bases outside the gene matches: 9. CDR1 and CDR2 (germline): SEHNR, FQNEAQ (reference sequence). CDR3 sequence reads: CASSHHRDRGLYEQYF. The DNA of the CDR3 is TGTGCCAGCAGCCATCACCGGGACAGGGGGCTGTACGAGCAGTACTTC. Supplemented by reference TRBV7-9 and TRBJ2-7, the full variable domain reads DTGVSQNPRHKITKRGQNVTFRCDPISEHNRLYWYRQTLGQGPEFLTYFQNEAQLEKSRLLSDRFSAERPKGSFSTLEIQRTEQGDSAMYLCASSHHRDRGLYEQYFGPGTRLTVT.

This sequence joins TRBV28 and TRBJ1-6; D is possibly TRBD1 (5 bases). The germline CDR1 and CDR2 sequences are MDHEN and SYDVKM. V was trimmed by 7 bases and J by 3 bases, leaving 10 bases between them. The CDR3 has 14 amino acids. In nucleotides, the CDR3 is TGTGCCAGCACCCTAGGGGTCTATAATTCACCCCTCCACTTT. Translated: CASTLGVYNSPLHF.

The genes are TRBV11-3 and TRBJ1-6; D is possibly TRBD1 (6 bases). V shed 5 bases and J shed 4 bases, with 21 bases lying between them. CDR3 length equals 18 residues. The V gene's germline CDR1 is SGHNT and CDR2 YENEEA. The CDR3 nucleotides read TGTGCCAGCAGCAGCTTTGGACAGACCAGCTCGTATAATTCACCCCTCCACTTT. Translated, it gives CASSSFGQTSSYNSPLHF.

This rearrangement joins TRBV18 to TRBJ1-2, with 9 bases fitting TRBD1. The V and J ends lost 8 bases and 4 bases, in that order; junction bases with no gene match: 8. Germline V CDR1 and CDR2: KGHSH, LQKENI. The CDR3 is 14 residues long. The DNA for the CDR3 is TGTGCCAGCAAACCCGGGACAGGGAGCTATGGCTACACCTTC. Encoded protein: CASKPGTGSYGYTF.

The genes are TRBV5-1 and TRBJ1-1, with 8 nucleotides matching TRBD1. Germline V lookup: CDR1 SGHRS, CDR2 YFSETQ. Germline trimming cut 4 bases from V and 4 bases from J; bases unmatched to any gene: 6. This CDR3 has 14 residues. The CDR3 DNA reads as TGCGCCAGCAGCGGGGGACAGGCGCCCACTGAAGCTTTCTTT. This sequence encodes CASSGGQAPTEAFF. The full variable domain, its missing parts supplied by reference TRBV5-1 and TRBJ1-1, is KAGVTQTPRYLIKTRGQQVTLSCSPISGHRSVSWYQQTPGQGLQFLFEYFSETQRNKGNFPGRFSGRQFSNSRSEMNVSTLELGDSALYLCASSGGQAPTEAFFGQGTRLTVV.

The chain couples TRBV27 to TRBJ2-2; 10 bases are a match to TRBD2. This CDR3 spans 15 amino acids. V trimming: 6 bases; J trimming: 2 bases; junction bases outside the gene matches: 3. CDR1 is MNHEY, CDR2 SMNVEV, per germline (reference sequence). The CDR3 is CASSLAGANTGELFF. CDR3 bases: TGTGCCAGCAGCCTAGCGGGGGCCAACACCGGGGAGCTGTTTTTT.

V gene TRBV4-1 combines with J gene TRBJ1-3; D unclear. The V and J ends lost 1 base and 0 bases respectively, with 7 bases between them. There are 15 residues in the CDR3. The germline CDR1 and CDR2 sequences are MGHRA and YSYEKL. The CDR3 here is CASSQGRSSGNTIYF. The CDR3 DNA reads as TGCGCCAGCAGCCAAGGCCGGAGCTCTGGAAACACCATATATTTT.

J is TRBJ2-7 and V is TRBV10-3; D remains ambiguous. V lost 7 bases to trimming and J lost 2 bases, with 12 bases between them. Germline-derived CDR1 and CDR2 are ENHRY and SYGVKD. This CDR3 region has 13 residues. CDR3 in amino acids: CAIKPGQAYEQYF. CDR3 DNA sequence: TGTGCCATCAAGCCAGGCCAGGCCTACGAGCAGTACTTC.

CDR3 loop: CASMRVGGAGYGYTF. CDR3 DNA: TGTGCCAGCATGAGGGTAGGGGGCGCAGGCTATGGCTACACCTTC. The genes are TRBV6-5 and TRBJ1-2; 7 nucleotides match TRBD1. The germline CDR1 and CDR2 sequences are MNHEY and SVGAGI. Trimming at V came to 7 bases and at J to 4 bases, leaving 12 bases not matched to a gene. This CDR3 comprises 15 residues.

The chain uses TRBV2 and TRBJ1-1; 8 bases line up with TRBD1. The CDR3 has 14 residues. Per germline, CDR1 SNHLY and CDR2 FYNNEI. The trim removed 8 bases at V and 0 bases at J, leaving 5 bases unmatched. As DNA, the CDR3 is TGTGCCAGCCAAAAGACAGGGGTGAACACTGAAGCTTTCTTT. This codes for CASQKTGVNTEAFF.

The rearrangement links TRBV5-1 to TRBJ2-1; 10 bases fit TRBD1. The CDR3 is 15 amino acids. Per germline, CDR1 SGHRS and CDR2 YFSETQ. V was clipped by 4 bases and J by 7 bases; unmatched bases: 8. CDR3 coding DNA: TGCGCCAGCAGCCTGGGGGACAGGGGTGGTAATGAGCAGTTCTTC. Translating it yields CASSLGDRGGNEQFF. The full variable domain, with the rest looked up from reference TRBV5-1 and TRBJ2-1, is KAGVTQTPRYLIKTRGQQVTLSCSPISGHRSVSWYQQTPGQGLQFLFEYFSETQRNKGNFPGRFSGRQFSNSRSEMNVSTLELGDSALYLCASSLGDRGGNEQFFGPGTRLTVL.

This sequence joins TRBV11-1 and TRBJ2-7; D might be TRBD2 (6 bases). The CDR3 sequence is 14 residues long. Trimming shortened V by 4 bases and J by 3 bases, and 13 bases separated the two germline ends. Germline lookup yields CDR1 SGHAT and CDR2 FQDESV (reference sequence). Here the CDR3 DNA reads TGTGCCAGCAGCTCCGGGGGAGACTTCTACGAGCAGTACTTC. Residues: CASSSGGDFYEQYF.

The V and J genes are TRBV6-5 and TRBJ2-7, with D perhaps matching TRBD2 (6 bases). The V end was cut by 3 bases, the J end by 5 bases, with 11 bases between. The CDR3 length is 13 residues. The germline V gene has CDR1 MNHEY and CDR2 SVGAGI. CDR3 protein: CASSYGEANEQYF. For the CDR3, the DNA is TGTGCCAGCAGTTATGGGGAGGCCAACGAGCAGTACTTC.

In its sample, this clone was seen a few times. V gene TRBV19 combines with J gene TRBJ1-5; D gene uncertain. There are 13 residues in the CDR3. V was trimmed by 10 bases and J by 5 bases, leaving 15 bases between them. The germline gives CDR1 LNHDA, CDR2 SQIVND (reference sequence). The CDR3 DNA is TGTGCCACCTCTCGAGGGCAGGATCAGCCCCAGCATTTT. Amino acid sequence: CATSRGQDQPQHF.

The V and J genes are TRBV10-1 and TRBJ2-2, with a tentative D call TRBD1 (6 bases). The V and J ends lost 3 bases and 1 base respectively, with 6 bases between them. The germline V gene encodes CDR1 WNHNN and CDR2 SYGVQD (reference sequence). This CDR3 comprises 14 residues. In DNA form, the CDR3 reads TGCGCCAGCAGTGAACAGGGGAACACCGGGGAGCTGTTTTTT. Its protein is CASSEQGNTGELFF.

The chain uses TRBV7-2 and TRBJ2-3; no clear D gene. Per the germline V gene, CDR1 is SGHTA and CDR2 is FQGNSA. There are 15 residues in the CDR3. V was cut by 5 bases and J by 0 bases, with 12 bases left in between. The CDR3 sequence: CASSQNSPSTDTQYF. As DNA, the CDR3 is TGTGCCAGCAGCCAGAATTCCCCTAGCACAGATACGCAGTATTTT.

V is TRBV11-2 and J is TRBJ2-3; D might be TRBD2 (6 bases). The length of the CDR3 is 15 residues. The germline V gene encodes CDR1 SGHAT and CDR2 FQNNGV. Trimming pared 10 bases from V and 2 bases from J, leaving 19 bases between. The CDR3 DNA reads as TGTGCCAACTACAAACCAGGGAGGTCCACAGATACGCAGTATTTT. Protein: CANYKPGRSTDTQYF.

V is TRBV11-2 and J is TRBJ2-2; 7 bases match TRBD1. The CDR3 spans 19 residues. CDR1 SGHAT and CDR2 FQNNGV come from the germline V gene. V shed 4 bases and J 3 bases; nucleotides not matched to a gene: 17. The CDR3 loop reads CASSSPRLPGQSYTGELFF. The CDR3 DNA sequence: TGTGCCAGCAGCTCTCCTAGACTCCCGGGACAGTCTTACACCGGGGAGCTGTTTTTT.

The chain employs TRBV5-5 and TRBJ1-6, with D unclear. The germline gives CDR1 SGHKS, CDR2 YYEKEE (reference sequence). The CDR3 consists of 13 residues. Deletions cut 3 bases from V and 11 bases from J, with 12 bases between. CDR3 DNA: TGTGCCAGCAGCTCCTTGGGAGTACCACCCCTCCACTTT. It translates to CASSSLGVPPLHF. The variable domain in full, with the rest retrieved from reference TRBV5-5 and TRBJ1-6, is DAGVTQSPTHLIKTRGQQVTLRCSPISGHKSVSWYQQVLGQGPQFIFQYYEKEERGRGNFPDRFSARQFPNYSSELNVNALLLGDSALYLCASSSLGVPPLHFGNGTRLTVT.

This chain uses TRBV5-6 with TRBJ1-5, with D tentatively TRBD1 (5 bases). This CDR3 region has 14 residues. The V and J ends lost 1 base and 5 bases respectively, with 10 bases between them. The V gene's germline CDR1 is SGHDT and CDR2 YYEEEE. The CDR3 nucleotides are TGTGCCAGCAGCTTGACCGGGGGTGATCAGCCCCAGCATTTT. Amino acids: CASSLTGGDQPQHF.

This sequence joins TRBV7-9 and TRBJ1-5; weak D call: TRBD1 (5 bases). The CDR3 runs to 15 residues. The germline V gene has CDR1 SEHNR and CDR2 FQNEAQ (reference sequence). The ends were cut back, 5 bases at V and 3 bases at J, with 14 bases in the middle. The CDR3 reads CASSPLAGLNQPQHF. The DNA for the CDR3 is TGTGCCAGCAGCCCCCTGGCGGGACTCAATCAGCCCCAGCATTTT.

This sequence joins TRBV3-1 (or the pseudogene TRBV3-2) and TRBJ1-1; TRBD1 matches 8 bases. The V and J ends lost 5 bases and 1 base, in that order; junction bases with no gene match: 3. Germline CDR1 LGHDT, CDR2 YNNKEL (reference sequence). CDR3 length: 14 residues. The CDR3 region is CASSNGQGNTEAFF. CDR3 in DNA: TGTGCCAGCAGCAATGGACAGGGGAACACTGAAGCTTTCTTT.

This clone was seen a single time. The chain links TRBV18 to TRBJ1-2, with TRBD1 matching over 7 bases. Germline loops: CDR1 KGHSH, CDR2 LQKENI. The CDR3 is 13 amino acids. J gave up 4 bases and V 4 bases, and 3 bases lay outside the gene matches. The CDR3 bases are TGTGCCAGCTCACGGGACAGCTCCTATGGCTACACCTTC. Translating it yields CASSRDSSYGYTF.

This chain uses TRBV27 with TRBJ2-2; 9 bases fit TRBD2. The CDR3 has 14 amino acids. V lost 8 bases to trimming and J lost 1 base; unmatched junction nucleotides: 2. From germline, CDR1 is MNHEY and CDR2 SMNVEV (reference sequence). The CDR3 sequence is CASLAGMNTGELFF. CDR3 coding DNA: TGTGCCAGCCTAGCGGGGATGAACACCGGGGAGCTGTTTTTT.

The genes are TRBV9 and TRBJ2-2, with D hard to call. Looked up from germline, CDR1 is SGDLS and CDR2 is YYNGEE. Trimming shortened V by 3 bases and J by 1 base, and 7 bases separated the two germline ends. The CDR3 runs to 14 residues. CDR3 nucleotide sequence: TGTGCCAGCAGCGATCCCAGGAACACCGGGGAGCTGTTTTTT. It is translated as CASSDPRNTGELFF.

J is TRBJ2-6 and V is TRBV5-4; maybe TRBD2 (6 bases). Germline V gene lookup returns CDR1 SGHNT and CDR2 YYREEE (reference sequence). This CDR3 contains 17 residues. Deletions cut 4 bases from V and 2 bases from J, with 16 bases between. The CDR3 loop is CASSPAPTGAGANVLTF. CDR3 sequence (DNA): TGTGCCAGCAGCCCCGCCCCCACGGGGGCTGGGGCCAACGTCCTGACTTTC.

The chain joins TRBV6-5 to TRBJ1-6, with TRBD1 identical over 8 bases. The V gene's germline CDR1 is MNHEY and CDR2 SVGAGI. The CDR3 is 14 residues long. Trimming took 6 bases from V and 7 from J; bases not matched to a gene: 5. CDR3 sequence: CASRRTGRNSPLHF. The CDR3 nucleotides are TGTGCCAGCAGGCGGACAGGGCGAAATTCACCCCTCCACTTT.